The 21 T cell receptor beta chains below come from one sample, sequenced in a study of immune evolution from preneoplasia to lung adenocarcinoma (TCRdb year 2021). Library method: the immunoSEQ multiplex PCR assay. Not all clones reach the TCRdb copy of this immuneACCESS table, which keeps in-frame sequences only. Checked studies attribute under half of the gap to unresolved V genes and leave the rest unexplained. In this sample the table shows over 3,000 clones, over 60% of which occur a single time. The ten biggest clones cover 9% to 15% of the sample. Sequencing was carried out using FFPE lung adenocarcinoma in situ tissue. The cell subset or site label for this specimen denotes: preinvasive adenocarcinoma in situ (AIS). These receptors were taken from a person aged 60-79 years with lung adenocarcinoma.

CDR3 protein: CASSLKTGGAQPQHF. The CDR3 region has the DNA TGTGCCAGCAGTTTGAAGACAGGAGGGGCTCAGCCCCAGCATTTT. The chain links TRBV28 to TRBJ1-5, with D tentatively TRBD1 (6 bases). Per the germline V gene, CDR1 is MDHEN and CDR2 is SYDVKM. Trimming shortened V by 3 bases and J by 6 bases, and 15 bases separated the two germline ends. This CDR3 has 15 amino acids.

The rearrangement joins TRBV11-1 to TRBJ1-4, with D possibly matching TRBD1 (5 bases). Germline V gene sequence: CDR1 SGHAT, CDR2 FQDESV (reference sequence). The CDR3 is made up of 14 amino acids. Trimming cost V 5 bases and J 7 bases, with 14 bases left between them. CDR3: CASSPGPSGEKLFF. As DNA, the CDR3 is TGTGCCAGCAGCCCGGGACCATCGGGTGAAAAACTGTTTTTT. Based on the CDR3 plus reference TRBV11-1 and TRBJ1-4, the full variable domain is EAEVAQSPRYKITEKSQAVAFWCDPISGHATLYWYRQILGQGPELLVQFQDESVVDDSQLPKDRFSAERLKGVDSTLKIQPAELGDSAMYLCASSPGPSGEKLFFGSGTQLSVL.

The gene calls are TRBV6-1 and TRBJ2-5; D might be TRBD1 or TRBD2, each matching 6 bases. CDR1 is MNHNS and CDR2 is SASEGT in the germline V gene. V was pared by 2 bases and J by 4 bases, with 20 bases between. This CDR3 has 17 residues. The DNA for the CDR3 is TGTGCCAGCAGTGAAAGCCTTGGGGGGCAGGGGTTAGAGACCCAGTACTTC. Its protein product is CASSESLGGQGLETQYF.

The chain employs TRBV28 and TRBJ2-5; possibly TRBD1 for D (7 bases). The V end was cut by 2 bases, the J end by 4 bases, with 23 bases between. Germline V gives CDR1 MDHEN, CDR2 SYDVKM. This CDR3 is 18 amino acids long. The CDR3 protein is CASSLNSLRTGGAETQYF. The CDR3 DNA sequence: TGTGCCAGCAGTTTAAATTCCCTTAGGACAGGAGGGGCAGAGACCCAGTACTTC.

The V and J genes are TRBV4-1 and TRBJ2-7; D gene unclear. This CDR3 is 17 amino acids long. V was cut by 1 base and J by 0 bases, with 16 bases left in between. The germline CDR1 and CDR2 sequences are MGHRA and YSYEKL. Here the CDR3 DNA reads TGCGCCAGCAGCCAAGGGCCGCGGACCGATAGCTCCTACGAGCAGTACTTC. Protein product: CASSQGPRTDSSYEQYF.

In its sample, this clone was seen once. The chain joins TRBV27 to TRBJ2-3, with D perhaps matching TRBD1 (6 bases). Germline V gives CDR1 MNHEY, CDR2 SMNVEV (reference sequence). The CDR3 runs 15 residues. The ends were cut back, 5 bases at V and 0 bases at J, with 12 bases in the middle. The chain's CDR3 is CASSDFQGSTDTQYF. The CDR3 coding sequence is TGTGCCAGCAGTGACTTTCAGGGGAGCACAGATACGCAGTATTTT.

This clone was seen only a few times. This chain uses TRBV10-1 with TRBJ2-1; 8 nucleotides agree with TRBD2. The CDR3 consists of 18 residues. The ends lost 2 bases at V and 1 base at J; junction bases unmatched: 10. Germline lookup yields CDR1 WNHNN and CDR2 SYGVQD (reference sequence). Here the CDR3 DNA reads TGCGCCAGCAGTGAGGAGCGGGGGCCCCCCGTGTCCTACAATGAGCAGTTCTTC. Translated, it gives CASSEERGPPVSYNEQFF.

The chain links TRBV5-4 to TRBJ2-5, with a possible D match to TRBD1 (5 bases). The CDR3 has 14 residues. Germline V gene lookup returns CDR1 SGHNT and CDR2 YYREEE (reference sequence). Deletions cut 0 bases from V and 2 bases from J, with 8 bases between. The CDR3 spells CASSLEAGQETQYF. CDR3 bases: TGTGCCAGCAGCTTGGAGGCAGGGCAAGAGACCCAGTACTTC.

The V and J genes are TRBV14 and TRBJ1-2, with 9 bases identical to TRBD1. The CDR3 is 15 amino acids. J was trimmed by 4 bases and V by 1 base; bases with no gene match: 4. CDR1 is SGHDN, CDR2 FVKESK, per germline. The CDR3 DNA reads TGTGCCAGCAGCCAAGTGACGGGACAGGGCTATGGCTACACCTTC. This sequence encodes CASSQVTGQGYGYTF. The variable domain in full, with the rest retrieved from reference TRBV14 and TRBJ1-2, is EAGVTQFPSHSVIEKGQTVTLRCDPISGHDNLYWYRRVMGKEIKFLLHFVKESKQDESGMPNNRFLAERTGGTYSTLKVQPAELEDSGVYFCASSQVTGQGYGYTFGSGTRLTVV.

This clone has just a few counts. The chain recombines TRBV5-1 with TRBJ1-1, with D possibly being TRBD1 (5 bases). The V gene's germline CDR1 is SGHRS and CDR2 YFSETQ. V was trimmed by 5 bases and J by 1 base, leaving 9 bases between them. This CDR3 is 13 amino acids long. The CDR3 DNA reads TGCGCCAGCAGGCCGACAGAGAACACTGAAGCTTTCTTT. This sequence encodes CASRPTENTEAFF.

In DNA form, the CDR3 reads TGTGCCAGCAGCTTCTCCGGGACAGGGGTCCCACCCCTCCACTTT. It codes for CASSFSGTGVPPLHF. This chain links TRBV9 with TRBJ1-6; 10 positions match TRBD1. V shed 4 bases and J 11 bases; nucleotides not matched to a gene: 9. Per germline, CDR1 SGDLS and CDR2 YYNGEE. CDR3 size: 15 residues.

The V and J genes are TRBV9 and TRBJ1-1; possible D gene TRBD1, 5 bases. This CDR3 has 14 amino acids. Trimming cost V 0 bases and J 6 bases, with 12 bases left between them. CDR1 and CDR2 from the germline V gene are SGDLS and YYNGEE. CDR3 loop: CASSVAGFGAEAFF. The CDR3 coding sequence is TGTGCCAGCAGCGTAGCAGGGTTTGGCGCTGAAGCTTTCTTT.

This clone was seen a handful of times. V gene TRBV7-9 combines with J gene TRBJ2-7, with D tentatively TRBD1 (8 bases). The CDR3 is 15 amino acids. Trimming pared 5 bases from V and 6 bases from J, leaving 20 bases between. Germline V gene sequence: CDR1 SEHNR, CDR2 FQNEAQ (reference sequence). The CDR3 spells CASSVQGGTSTEQYF. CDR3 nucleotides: TGTGCCAGCAGCGTACAGGGGGGGACGTCCACCGAGCAGTACTTC.

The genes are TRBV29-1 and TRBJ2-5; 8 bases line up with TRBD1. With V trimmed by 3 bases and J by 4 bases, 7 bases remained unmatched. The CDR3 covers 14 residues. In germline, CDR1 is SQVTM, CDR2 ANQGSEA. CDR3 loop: CSVDPGQGGETQYF. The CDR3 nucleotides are TGCAGCGTTGACCCCGGACAGGGCGGAGAGACCCAGTACTTC.

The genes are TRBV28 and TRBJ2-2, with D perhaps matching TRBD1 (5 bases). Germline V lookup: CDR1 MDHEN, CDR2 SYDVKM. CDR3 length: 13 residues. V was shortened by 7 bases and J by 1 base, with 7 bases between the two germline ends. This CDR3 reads CASIRVNTGELFF. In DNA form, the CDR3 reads TGTGCCAGCATCAGGGTGAACACCGGGGAGCTGTTTTTT.

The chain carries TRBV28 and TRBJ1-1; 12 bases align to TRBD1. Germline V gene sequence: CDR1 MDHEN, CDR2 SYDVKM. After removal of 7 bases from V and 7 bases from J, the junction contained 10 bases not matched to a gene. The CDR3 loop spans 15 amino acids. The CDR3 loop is CASISGGTGGDEAFF. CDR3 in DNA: TGTGCCAGCATTTCAGGGGGGACAGGGGGCGATGAAGCTTTCTTT.

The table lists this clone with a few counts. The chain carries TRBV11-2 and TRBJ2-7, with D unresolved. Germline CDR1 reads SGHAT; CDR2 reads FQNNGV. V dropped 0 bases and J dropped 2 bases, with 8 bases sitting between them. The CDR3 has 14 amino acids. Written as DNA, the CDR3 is TGTGCCAGCAGCTTAGAACAGTGGGCCTACGAGCAGTACTTC. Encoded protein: CASSLEQWAYEQYF.

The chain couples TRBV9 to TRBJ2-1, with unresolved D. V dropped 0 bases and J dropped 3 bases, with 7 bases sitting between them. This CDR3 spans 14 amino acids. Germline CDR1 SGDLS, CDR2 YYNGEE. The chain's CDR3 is CASSVGTRYNEQFF. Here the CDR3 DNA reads TGTGCCAGCAGCGTAGGTACCCGCTACAATGAGCAGTTCTTC. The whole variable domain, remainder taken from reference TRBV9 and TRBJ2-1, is DSGVTQTPKHLITATGQRVTLRCSPRSGDLSVYWYQQSLDQGLQFLIQYYNGEERAKGNILERFSAQQFPDLHSELNLSSLELGDSALYFCASSVGTRYNEQFFGPGTRLTVL.

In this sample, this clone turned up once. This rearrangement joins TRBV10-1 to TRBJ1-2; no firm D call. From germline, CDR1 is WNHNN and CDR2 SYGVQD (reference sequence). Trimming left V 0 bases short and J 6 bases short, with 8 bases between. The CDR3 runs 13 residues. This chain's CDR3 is CASSESQAHGYTF. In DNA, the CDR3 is TGCGCCAGCAGTGAGTCCCAGGCCCATGGCTACACCTTC.

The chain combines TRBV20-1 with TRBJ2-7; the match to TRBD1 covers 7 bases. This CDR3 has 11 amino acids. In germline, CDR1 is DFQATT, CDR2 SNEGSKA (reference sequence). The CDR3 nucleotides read TGCGGGGGACAGAAGGATTACGAGCAGTACTTC. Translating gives CGGQKDYEQYF.

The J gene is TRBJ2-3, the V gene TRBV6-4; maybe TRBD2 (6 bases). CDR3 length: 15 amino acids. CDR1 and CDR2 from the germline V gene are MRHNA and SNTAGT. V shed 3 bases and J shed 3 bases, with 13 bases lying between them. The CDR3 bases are TGTGCCAGCAGTGAGACGGGTGGAGGGACAGATACGCAGTATTTT. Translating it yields CASSETGGGTDTQYF.